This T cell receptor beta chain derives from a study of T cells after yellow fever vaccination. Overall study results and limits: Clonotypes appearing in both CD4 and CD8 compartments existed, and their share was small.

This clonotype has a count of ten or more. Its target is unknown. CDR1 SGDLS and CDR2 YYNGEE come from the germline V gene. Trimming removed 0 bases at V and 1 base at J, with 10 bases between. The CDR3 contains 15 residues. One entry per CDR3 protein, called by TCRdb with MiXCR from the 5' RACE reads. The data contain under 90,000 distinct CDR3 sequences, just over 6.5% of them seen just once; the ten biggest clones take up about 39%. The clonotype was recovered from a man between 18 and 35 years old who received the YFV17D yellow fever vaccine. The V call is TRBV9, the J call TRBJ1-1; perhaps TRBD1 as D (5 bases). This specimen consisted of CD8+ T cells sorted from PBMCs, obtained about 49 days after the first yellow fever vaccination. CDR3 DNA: TGTGCCAGCAGCGTAGATGGGGGGGGGAACACTGAAGCTTTCTTT. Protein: CASSVDGGGNTEAFF.